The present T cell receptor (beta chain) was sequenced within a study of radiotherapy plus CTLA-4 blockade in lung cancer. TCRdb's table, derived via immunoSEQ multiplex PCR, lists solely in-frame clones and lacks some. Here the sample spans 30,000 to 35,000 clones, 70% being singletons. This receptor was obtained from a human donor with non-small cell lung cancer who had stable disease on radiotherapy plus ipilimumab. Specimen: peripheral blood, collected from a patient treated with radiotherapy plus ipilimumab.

This CDR3 reads CASSSRGAGGPREQFF. DNA for the CDR3: TGTGCCAGTAGTAGTCGAGGAGCGGGAGGACCACGTGAGCAGTTCTTC. The gene calls are TRBV19 and TRBJ2-1; 9 bases match TRBD2. The germline gives CDR1 LNHDA, CDR2 SQIVND (reference sequence). The trim removed 4 bases at V and 9 bases at J, leaving 13 bases unmatched. The CDR3 is made up of 16 amino acids.